This TCR beta chain was recovered during a study of cytomegalovirus exposure and HLA in healthy donors. Overall study: An analysis done earlier identified roughly 120 million unique TCR beta sequences from 190 million or so T cells. Findings and caveats of the study: Per a later analysis, HLA-associated TCR beta chains showed more clonal expansion than other, equally common TCR beta chains.

At sampling all donors were nominally healthy, likely with unrecorded immune exposures. Primers for the PCR totalled 60 Vbeta and 13 Jbeta. The data were produced by immunoSEQ multiplex PCR, yet TCRdb's version contains in-frame clones alone and is incomplete. The repertoire includes about 190,000 clones, under 85% of them detected once, and roughly 10% sits in the top ten. On this clone: The target antigen is unknown.

Sequenced input: PBMCs. The TCR comes from a woman between 45 and 60 years old in good health and CMV-seropositive.

Written as DNA, the CDR3 is TGTGCCAGCTCACTAACGTCAAGTCCCGCGACAGCGAACAATGAGCAGTTCTTC. Amino acid sequence: CASSLTSSPATANNEQFF. This chain connects TRBV18 to TRBJ2-1, with D tentatively TRBD1 (5 bases). V was trimmed by 4 bases and J by 5 bases, leaving 24 bases between them. CDR3 size: 18 residues. Per the germline V gene, CDR1 is KGHSH and CDR2 is LQKENI.